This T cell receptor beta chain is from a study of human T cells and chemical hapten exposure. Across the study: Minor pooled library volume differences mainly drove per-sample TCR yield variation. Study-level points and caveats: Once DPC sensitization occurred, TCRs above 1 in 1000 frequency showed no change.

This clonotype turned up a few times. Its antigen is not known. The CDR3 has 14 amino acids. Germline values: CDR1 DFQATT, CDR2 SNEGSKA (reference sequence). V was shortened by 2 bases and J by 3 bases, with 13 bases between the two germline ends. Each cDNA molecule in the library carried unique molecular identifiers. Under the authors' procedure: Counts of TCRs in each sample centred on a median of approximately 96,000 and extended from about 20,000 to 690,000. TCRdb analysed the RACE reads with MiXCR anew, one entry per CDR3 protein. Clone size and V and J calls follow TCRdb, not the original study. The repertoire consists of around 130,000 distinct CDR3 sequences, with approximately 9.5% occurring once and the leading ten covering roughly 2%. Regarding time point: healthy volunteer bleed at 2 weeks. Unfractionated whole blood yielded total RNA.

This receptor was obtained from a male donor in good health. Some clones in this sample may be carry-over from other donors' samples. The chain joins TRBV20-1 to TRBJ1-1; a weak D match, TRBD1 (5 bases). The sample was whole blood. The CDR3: CSARPRDGHTEAFF. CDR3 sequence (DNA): TGCAGTGCTAGACCGCGGGACGGCCACACTGAAGCTTTCTTT.